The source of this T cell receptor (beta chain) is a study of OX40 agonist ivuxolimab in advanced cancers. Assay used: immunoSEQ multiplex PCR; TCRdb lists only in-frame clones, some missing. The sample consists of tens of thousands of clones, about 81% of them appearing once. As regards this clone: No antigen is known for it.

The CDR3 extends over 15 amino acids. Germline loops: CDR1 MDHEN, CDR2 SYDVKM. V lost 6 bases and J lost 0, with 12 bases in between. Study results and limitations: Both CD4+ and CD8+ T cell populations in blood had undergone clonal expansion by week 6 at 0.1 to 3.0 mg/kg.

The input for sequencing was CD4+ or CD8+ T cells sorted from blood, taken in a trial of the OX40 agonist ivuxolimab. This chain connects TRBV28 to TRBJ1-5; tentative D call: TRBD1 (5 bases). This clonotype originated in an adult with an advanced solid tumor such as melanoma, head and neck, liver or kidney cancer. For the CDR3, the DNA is TGTGCCAGCAGGTCCTACGGGGGTAGCAATCAGCCCCAGCATTTT. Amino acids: CASRSYGGSNQPQHF.